The source of this T cell receptor (beta chain) is a study of T cells in Graves' hyperthyroidism and ophthalmopathy. Amplified regions were TCR beta CDR3 sequences from RNA transcripts. Using the HTBI primer set, a first-round RT-PCR was run on the TCR CDR3. Via MiXCR, TCRdb re-called the multiplex PCR reads, giving one row per CDR3 protein. The sample lists about 680,000 distinct CDR3 sequences, under 45% seen once, with less than 35% in the top ten. This clonotype has ten or more counts. The V gene's germline CDR1 is SNHLY and CDR2 FYNNEI. V shed 6 bases and J shed 2 bases, with 7 bases lying between them. The CDR3 covers 12 residues. Patients were excluded for uncontrolled infection, other autoimmune disease, pregnancy or lactation. The diagnostic basis comprised clinical symptoms, serum thyroxine and TRAb, thyroid ultrasound and orbital computed tomography.

The V gene is TRBV2, the J gene TRBJ1-1; perhaps TRBD1 as D (5 bases). Sequences were obtained from blood. The TCR originated in a woman in her thirties or forties with Graves' hyperthyroidism. The CDR3 DNA follows: TGTGCCAGCAGCGGACATAACACTGAAGCTTTCTTT. Residues: CASSGHNTEAFF. Supplemented by reference TRBV2 and TRBJ1-1, the full variable domain reads EPEVTQTPSHQVTQMGQEVILRCVPISNHLYFYWYRQILGQKVEFLVSFYNNEISEKSEIFDDQFSVERPDGSNFTLKIRSTKLEDSAMYFCASSGHNTEAFFGQGTRLTVV.